Each of the 10 T cell receptor beta chains below was sequenced from the same sample in a study of STAT5B mutations in CD4+ large granular lymphocyte leukemia. Method: immunoSEQ multiplex PCR; TCRdb's copy keeps in-frame clones and lacks some. The repertoire includes around 38,000 clones, roughly nine tenths of them detected once, and 3.4% sits in the top ten. The source material was CD4+ T cells from blood buffy coats. These receptors were obtained from a human donor in good health.

J is TRBJ1-4 and V is TRBV7-8; tentative D call: TRBD1 (5 bases). The CDR3 has 14 residues. Trimming removed 8 bases from V and 8 bases from J, with 18 bases in between. Germline CDR1 reads SGHVS; CDR2 reads FQNEAQ. CDR3 region: CASGPITGGEKLFF. The DNA of the CDR3 is TGTGCCAGCGGCCCTATTACGGGGGGGGAAAAACTGTTTTTT.

V is TRBV12-5 and J is TRBJ2-3, with 12 bases that match TRBD2. Per the germline V gene, CDR1 is LGHNT and CDR2 is FRNRAP. J lost 3 bases, V lost 4 bases, and 5 bases had no gene match. The CDR3 sequence is 16 residues long. The CDR3: CASGWGLAGRTDTQYF. CDR3 in DNA: TGTGCTAGTGGTTGGGGACTAGCGGGTCGTACAGATACGCAGTATTTT.

V usage is TRBV29-1 and J usage is TRBJ1-2; D ambiguous. The CDR3 extends over 12 amino acids. V lost 6 bases and J 0 bases, leaving 8 bases between the germline ends. Germline-derived CDR1 and CDR2 are SQVTM and ANQGSEA. The CDR3 region has the DNA TGCAGCGTGGGCTGGACTAACTATGGCTACACCTTC. Translated, it gives CSVGWTNYGYTF.

V gene TRBV7-6 combines with J gene TRBJ2-7, with D tentatively TRBD1 (6 bases). The CDR3 contains 13 residues. Between the trimmed V and J ends, which lost 6 bases and 4 bases, there was a span of 13 bases. Germline V CDR1 and CDR2: SGHVS, FNYEAQ. This chain's CDR3 is CASSPGTSYEQYF. For the CDR3, the DNA is TGTGCCAGCAGTCCCGGGACAAGTTACGAGCAGTACTTC. The full variable domain, its missing parts supplied by reference TRBV7-6 and TRBJ2-7, is GAGVSQSPRYKVTKRGQDVALRCDPISGHVSLYWYRQALGQGPEFLTYFNYEAQQDKSGLPNDRFSAERPEGSISTLTIQRTEQRDSAMYRCASSPGTSYEQYFGPGTRLTVT.

The chain is built from TRBV15 and TRBJ1-3, with D possibly matching TRBD1 (5 bases). The CDR3 runs to 16 residues. Between the trimmed V and J ends, which lost 4 bases and 0 bases, there was a span of 13 bases. Germline V gene sequence: CDR1 LNHNV, CDR2 YYDKDF (reference sequence). The DNA for the CDR3 is TGTGCCACCAGCACCCGACAGCAAATCTCTGGAAACACCATATATTTT. Translation gives CATSTRQQISGNTIYF.

The V call is TRBV15, the J call TRBJ2-5; 16 nucleotides match TRBD2. The V and J ends lost 5 bases and 4 bases, in that order; junction bases with no gene match: 10. CDR1 LNHNV and CDR2 YYDKDF come from the germline V gene (reference sequence). This CDR3 spans 18 amino acids. CDR3 protein: CATSGGLAGGPSRETQYF. The CDR3 DNA reads TGTGCCACCAGCGGGGGACTAGCGGGAGGGCCAAGTCGAGAGACCCAGTACTTC.

The chain couples TRBV5-1 to TRBJ1-6; no definite D call. The CDR3 has 12 amino acids. The V gene lost 2 bases and the J gene lost 7 bases, with 4 bases spanning the gap. Per the germline V gene, CDR1 is SGHRS and CDR2 is YFSETQ. CDR3: CASSFQNSPLHF. The CDR3, as DNA: TGCGCCAGCAGCTTCCAGAATTCACCCCTCCACTTT.

This chain connects TRBV7-8 to TRBJ1-1; 7 bases agree with TRBD1. The CDR3 has 15 amino acids. The ends lost 5 bases at V and 6 bases at J; junction bases unmatched: 12. Germline-derived CDR1 and CDR2 are SGHVS and FQNEAQ. CDR3 in DNA: TGTGCCAGCAGCCGTAACCCGGGCACAGGGGCTGAAGCTTTCTTT. It translates to CASSRNPGTGAEAFF. Variable domain in full (rest from reference TRBV7-8 and TRBJ1-1): GAGVSQSPRYKVAKRGQDVALRCDPISGHVSLFWYQQALGQGPEFLTYFQNEAQLDKSGLPSDRFFAERPEGSVSTLKIQRTQQEDSAVYLCASSRNPGTGAEAFFGQGTRLTVV.

The chain combines TRBV7-9 with TRBJ2-6; D is possibly TRBD1 or TRBD2 (6 bases each). The CDR3 has 17 residues. Germline values: CDR1 SEHNR, CDR2 FQNEAQ (reference sequence). Trimming cost V 2 bases and J 2 bases, with 13 bases left between them. This chain's CDR3 is CASSLQGRSTGANVLTF. The CDR3 DNA is TGTGCCAGCAGCTTACAGGGGAGGAGTACTGGGGCCAACGTCCTGACTTTC.

The genes are TRBV2 and TRBJ2-7; 7 bases fit TRBD2. There are 15 residues in the CDR3. Unmatched junction bases numbered 9, after V lost 6 bases and J lost 1 base. The germline gives CDR1 SNHLY, CDR2 FYNNEI. DNA for the CDR3: TGTGCCAGCAGGGCCCGGGACTACCGATCCTACGAGCAGTACTTC. Translation gives CASRARDYRSYEQYF.